The clone carrying this T cell receptor beta chain appeared many times. The antigen is undetermined. These data belong to a study of T cells after yellow fever vaccination. The CDR3 is 13 residues long. Germline values: CDR1 WNHNN, CDR2 SYGVQD (reference sequence). The V end lost 10 bases, the J end lost 3 bases, and 16 bases lay between the germline ends. One entry per CDR3 protein results from TCRdb running MiXCR on the 5' RACE reads. The sample lists under 150,000 distinct CDR3 sequences, 6.5% to 8.5% occurring once. Points from the study as a whole: Detected again after the booster were most primary-vaccination clones, at about 96% CD4 and more than 70% CD8. Though weaker, the secondary response peaked faster, on day 5 versus 15. Few clonotypes appeared in both CD4 and CD8 compartments. FACS-sorted repertoires could harbor abundant contaminating bulk-population clonotypes.

This chain uses TRBV10-1 with TRBJ2-7, with D perhaps being TRBD1 or TRBD2 (5 bases each). This sample comprised CD4+ T cells sorted from PBMCs, obtained 5 days after the yellow fever booster vaccination. This receptor was obtained from a man in his thirties or forties who received the YFV17D yellow fever vaccine. CDR3 amino acids: CANQGTGNYEQYF. The CDR3 DNA follows: TGCGCCAACCAAGGGACGGGGAACTACGAGCAGTACTTC.